This record concerns one T cell receptor beta chain sequence. These data come from a study of blood T cell repertoires in COVID-19. The overall study: The samples span acute and convalescent COVID-19 from the United States, Italy and Spain. PBMCs, B-cell-depleted T cells, or T cells were the source of the cDNA or gDNA that made up the material.

The CDR3 runs 13 residues. Trimming stripped 4 bases from V and 4 bases from J, with 11 bases between. The germline V gene has CDR1 SGHDN and CDR2 FVKESK. In the study's own analysis: It was from reference gene primer amplification that nucleated cell counts were estimated. Clones were sequenced by immunoSEQ multiplex PCR, and TCRdb holds only the in-frame ones, with some missing. The DNA was the basis for D and trimming; V, J and clone size are from that table. The sample contains some 250,000 clones, 86% of which appear only once. The sequence derives from a man aged 30-40 years who had recovered from COVID-19. Sequenced sample: peripheral blood. The chain employs TRBV14 and TRBJ2-7; D remains ambiguous. The CDR3 DNA follows: TGTGCCAGCAGCCGTTACCGAGGTTACGAGCAGTACTTC. It is translated as CASSRYRGYEQYF. Drawing the rest from reference TRBV14 and TRBJ2-7, the complete variable domain is EAGVTQFPSHSVIEKGQTVTLRCDPISGHDNLYWYRRVMGKEIKFLLHFVKESKQDESGMPNNRFLAERTGGTYSTLKVQPAELEDSGVYFCASSRYRGYEQYFGPGTRLTVT.